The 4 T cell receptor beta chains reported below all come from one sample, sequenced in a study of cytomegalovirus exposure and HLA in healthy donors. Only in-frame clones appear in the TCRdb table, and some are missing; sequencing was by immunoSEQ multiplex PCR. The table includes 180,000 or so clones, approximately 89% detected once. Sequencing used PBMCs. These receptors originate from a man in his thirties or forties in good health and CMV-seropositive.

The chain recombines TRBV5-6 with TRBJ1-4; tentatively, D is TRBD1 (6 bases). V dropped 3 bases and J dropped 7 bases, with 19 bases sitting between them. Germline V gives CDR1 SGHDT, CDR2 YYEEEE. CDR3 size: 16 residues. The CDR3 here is CASSSNREGWAEKLFF. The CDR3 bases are TGTGCCAGCAGCTCGAACAGGGAGGGGTGGGCTGAAAAACTGTTTTTT. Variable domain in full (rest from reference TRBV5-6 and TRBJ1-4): DAGVTQSPTHLIKTRGQQVTLRCSPKSGHDTVSWYQQALGQGPQFIFQYYEEEERQRGNFPDRFSGHQFPNYSSELNVNALLLGDSALYLCASSSNREGWAEKLFFGSGTQLSVL.

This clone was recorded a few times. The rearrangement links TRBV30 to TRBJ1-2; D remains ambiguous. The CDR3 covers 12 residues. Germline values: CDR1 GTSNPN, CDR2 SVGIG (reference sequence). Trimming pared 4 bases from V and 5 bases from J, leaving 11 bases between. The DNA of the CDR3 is TGTGCCTGGAATATGGGCGGATATGGCTACACCTTC. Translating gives CAWNMGGYGYTF. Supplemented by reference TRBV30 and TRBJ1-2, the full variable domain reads SQTIHQWPATLVQPVGSPLSLECTVEGTSNPNLYWYRQAAGRGLQLLFYSVGIGQISSEVPQNLSASRPQDRQFILSSKKLLLSDSGFYLCAWNMGGYGYTFGSGTRLTVV.

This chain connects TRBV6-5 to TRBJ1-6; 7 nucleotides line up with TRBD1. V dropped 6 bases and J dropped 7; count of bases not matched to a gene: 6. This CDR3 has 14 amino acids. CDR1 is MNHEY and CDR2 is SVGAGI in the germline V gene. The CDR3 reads CASSRQGSNSPLHF. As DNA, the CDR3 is TGTGCCAGCAGCCGACAGGGTAGCAATTCACCCCTCCACTTT.

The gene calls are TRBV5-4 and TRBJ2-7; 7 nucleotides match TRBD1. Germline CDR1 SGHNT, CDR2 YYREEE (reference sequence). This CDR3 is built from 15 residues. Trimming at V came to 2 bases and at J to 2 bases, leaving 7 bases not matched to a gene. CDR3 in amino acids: CASSFPGTATYEQYF. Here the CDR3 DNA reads TGTGCCAGCAGCTTCCCCGGGACAGCAACCTACGAGCAGTACTTC.